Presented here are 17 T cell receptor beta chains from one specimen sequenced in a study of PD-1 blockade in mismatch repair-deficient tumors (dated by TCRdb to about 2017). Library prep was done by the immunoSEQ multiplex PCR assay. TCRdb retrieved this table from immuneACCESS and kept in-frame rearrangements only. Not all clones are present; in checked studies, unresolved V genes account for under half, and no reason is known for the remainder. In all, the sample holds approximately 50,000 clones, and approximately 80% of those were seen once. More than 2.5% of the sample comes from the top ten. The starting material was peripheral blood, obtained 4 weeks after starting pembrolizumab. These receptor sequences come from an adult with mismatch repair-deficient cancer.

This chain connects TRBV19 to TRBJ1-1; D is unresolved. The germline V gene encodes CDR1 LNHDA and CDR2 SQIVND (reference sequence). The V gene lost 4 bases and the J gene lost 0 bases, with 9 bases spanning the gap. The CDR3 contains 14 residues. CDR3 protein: CASSTAGVNTEAFF. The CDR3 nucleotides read TGTGCCAGTAGTACGGCGGGCGTGAACACTGAAGCTTTCTTT.

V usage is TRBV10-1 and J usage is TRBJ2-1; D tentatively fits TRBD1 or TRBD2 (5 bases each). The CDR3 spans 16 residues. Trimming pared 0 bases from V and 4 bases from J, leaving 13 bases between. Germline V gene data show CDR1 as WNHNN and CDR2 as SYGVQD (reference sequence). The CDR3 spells CASSESFGTHYNEQFF. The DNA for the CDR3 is TGCGCCAGCAGTGAGTCGTTCGGGACCCATTACAATGAGCAGTTCTTC.

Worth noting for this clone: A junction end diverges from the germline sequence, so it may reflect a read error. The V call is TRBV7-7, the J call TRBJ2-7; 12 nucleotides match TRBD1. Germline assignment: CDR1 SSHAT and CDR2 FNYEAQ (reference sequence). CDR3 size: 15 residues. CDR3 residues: CASSPGGQGAGEQYF. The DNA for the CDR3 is TGTGCTAGCAGTCCCGGGGGACAGGGGGCAGGCGAGCAGTACTTC.

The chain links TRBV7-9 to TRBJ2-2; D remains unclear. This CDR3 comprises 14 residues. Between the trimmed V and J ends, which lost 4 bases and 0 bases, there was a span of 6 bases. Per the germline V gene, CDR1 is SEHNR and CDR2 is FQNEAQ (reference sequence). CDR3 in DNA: TGTGCCAGCAGCTCCCGAACGAACACCGGGGAGCTGTTTTTT. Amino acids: CASSSRTNTGELFF. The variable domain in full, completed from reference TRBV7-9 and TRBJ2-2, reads DTGVSQNPRHKITKRGQNVTFRCDPISEHNRLYWYRQTLGQGPEFLTYFQNEAQLEKSRLLSDRFSAERPKGSFSTLEIQRTEQGDSAMYLCASSSRTNTGELFFGEGSRLTVL.

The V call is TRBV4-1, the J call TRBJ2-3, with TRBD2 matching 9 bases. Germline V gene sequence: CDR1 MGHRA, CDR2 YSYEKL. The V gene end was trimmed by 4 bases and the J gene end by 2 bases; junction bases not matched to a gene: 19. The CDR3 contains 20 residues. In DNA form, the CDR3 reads TGCGCCAGCAGCCCATCCTCTTTGGTTTCGGCGGGAGGGGACACAGATACGCAGTATTTT. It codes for CASSPSSLVSAGGDTDTQYF.

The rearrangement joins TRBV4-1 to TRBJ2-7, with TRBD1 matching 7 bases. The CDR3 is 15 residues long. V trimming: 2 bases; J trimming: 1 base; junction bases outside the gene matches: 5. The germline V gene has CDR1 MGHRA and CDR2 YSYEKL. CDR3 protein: CASSQPTGSSYEQYF. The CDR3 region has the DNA TGCGCCAGCAGCCAACCGACAGGGTCGTCCTACGAGCAGTACTTC.

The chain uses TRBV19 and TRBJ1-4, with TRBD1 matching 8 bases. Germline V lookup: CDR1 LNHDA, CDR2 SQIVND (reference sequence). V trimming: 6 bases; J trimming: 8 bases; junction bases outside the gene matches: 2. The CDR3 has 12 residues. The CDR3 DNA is TGTGCCAGTAGAAGGGACAGGGAAAAACTGTTTTTT. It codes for CASRRDREKLFF.

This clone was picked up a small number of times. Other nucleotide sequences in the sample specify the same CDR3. The CDR3 loop is CASSPRGVGGYTF. The CDR3 DNA follows: TGTGCCAGCAGCCCTCGAGGGGTTGGGGGCTACACCTTC. V and J are TRBV25-1 and TRBJ1-2, with TRBD1 as a possible D gene (5 bases). This CDR3 comprises 13 residues. Trimming took 6 bases from V and 8 from J, leaving 16 bases between them. Germline CDR1 MGHDK, CDR2 SYGVNS.

The CDR3 nucleotides read TGTGCCAGCAGCTTAAACACCGGGGGAGCGGGAGTAGGCGAGCAGTACTTC. Amino acid sequence: CASSLNTGGAGVGEQYF. The chain links TRBV7-3 to TRBJ2-7; 8 bases map to TRBD2. With V trimmed by 1 base and J by 6 bases, 14 bases remained unmatched. CDR3 size: 17 residues. Germline loops: CDR1 SGHTA, CDR2 FQGTGA.

The CDR3 coding sequence is TGTGCCAGCAGTGATGAGGGGGGCGAAAAACTGTTTTTT. Amino acids: CASSDEGGEKLFF. This sequence joins TRBV25-1 and TRBJ1-4; the D gene is possibly TRBD1 (6 bases). Germline assignment: CDR1 MGHDK and CDR2 SYGVNS. This CDR3 has 13 amino acids. Trimming left V 3 bases short and J 8 bases short, with 10 bases between.

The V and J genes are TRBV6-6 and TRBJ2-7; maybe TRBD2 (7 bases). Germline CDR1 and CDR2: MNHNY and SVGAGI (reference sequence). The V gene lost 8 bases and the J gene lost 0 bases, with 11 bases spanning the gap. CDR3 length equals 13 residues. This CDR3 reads CASEGGSSYEQYF. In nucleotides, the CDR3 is TGTGCCAGCGAGGGGGGGAGCTCCTACGAGCAGTACTTC.

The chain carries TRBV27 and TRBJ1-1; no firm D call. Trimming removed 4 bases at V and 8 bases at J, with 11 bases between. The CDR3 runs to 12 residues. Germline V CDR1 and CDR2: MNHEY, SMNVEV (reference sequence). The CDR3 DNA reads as TGTGCCAGCAGTTCACGGAATACGGAAGCTTTCTTT. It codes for CASSSRNTEAFF.

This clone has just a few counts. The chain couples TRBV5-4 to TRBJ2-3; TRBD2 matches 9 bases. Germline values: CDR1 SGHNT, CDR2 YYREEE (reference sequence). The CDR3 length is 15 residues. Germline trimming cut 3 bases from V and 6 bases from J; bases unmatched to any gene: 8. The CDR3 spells CASSSIIAGADTQYF. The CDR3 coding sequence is TGTGCCAGCAGCTCGATTATAGCGGGAGCCGATACGCAGTATTTT.

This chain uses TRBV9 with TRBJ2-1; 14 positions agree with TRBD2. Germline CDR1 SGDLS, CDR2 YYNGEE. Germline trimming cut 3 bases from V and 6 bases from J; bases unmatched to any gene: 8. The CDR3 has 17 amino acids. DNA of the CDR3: TGTGCCAGCAGCGCGAGCCTGGGACTAGCGGGAGTCAATGAGCAGTTCTTC. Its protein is CASSASLGLAGVNEQFF.

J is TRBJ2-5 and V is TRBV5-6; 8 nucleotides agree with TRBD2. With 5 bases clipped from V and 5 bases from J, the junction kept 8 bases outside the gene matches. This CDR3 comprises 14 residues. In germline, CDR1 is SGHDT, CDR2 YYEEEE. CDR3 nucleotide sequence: TGTGCCAGCAGTGAGGCGAGCGGGAGTGAGACCCAGTACTTC. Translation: CASSEASGSETQYF.

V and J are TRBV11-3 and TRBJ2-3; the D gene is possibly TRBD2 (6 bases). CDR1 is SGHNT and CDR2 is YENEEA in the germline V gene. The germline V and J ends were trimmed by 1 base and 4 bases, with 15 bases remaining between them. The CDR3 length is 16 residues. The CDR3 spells CASSLGMAGISDTQYF. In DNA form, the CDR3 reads TGTGCCAGCAGCTTAGGGATGGCGGGAATTTCAGATACGCAGTATTTT.

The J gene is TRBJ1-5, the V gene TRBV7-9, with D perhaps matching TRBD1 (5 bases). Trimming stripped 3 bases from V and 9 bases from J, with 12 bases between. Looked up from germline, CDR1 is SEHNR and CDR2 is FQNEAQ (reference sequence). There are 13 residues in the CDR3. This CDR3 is CASSLAGPRPQHF. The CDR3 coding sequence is TGTGCCAGCAGCTTGGCGGGACCTCGGCCCCAGCATTTT.